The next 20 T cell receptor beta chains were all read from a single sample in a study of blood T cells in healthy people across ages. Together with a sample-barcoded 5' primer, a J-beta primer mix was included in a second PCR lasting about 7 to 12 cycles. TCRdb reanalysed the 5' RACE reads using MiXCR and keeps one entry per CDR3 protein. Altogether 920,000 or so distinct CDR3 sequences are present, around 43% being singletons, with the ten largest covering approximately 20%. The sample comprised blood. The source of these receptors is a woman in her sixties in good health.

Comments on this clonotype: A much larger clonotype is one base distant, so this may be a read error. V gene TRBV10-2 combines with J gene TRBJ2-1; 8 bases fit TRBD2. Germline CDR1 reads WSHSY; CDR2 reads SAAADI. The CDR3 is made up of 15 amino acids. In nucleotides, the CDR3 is TGCCCCAGCAGTGAGAGGCTAGCGGGTAACAATGAGCAGTTCTTC. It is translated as CPSSERLAGNNEQFF.

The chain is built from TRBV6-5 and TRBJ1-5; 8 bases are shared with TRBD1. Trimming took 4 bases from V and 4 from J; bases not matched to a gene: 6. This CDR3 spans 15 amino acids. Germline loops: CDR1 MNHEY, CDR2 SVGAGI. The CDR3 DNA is TGTGCCAGCAGTTCAGACAGGGGATTAAATCAGCCCCAGCATTTT. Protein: CASSSDRGLNQPQHF.

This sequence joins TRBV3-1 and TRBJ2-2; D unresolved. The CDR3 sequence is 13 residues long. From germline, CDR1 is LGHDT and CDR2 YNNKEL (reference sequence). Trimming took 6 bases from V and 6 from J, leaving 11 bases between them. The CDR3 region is CASSPPRPGELFF. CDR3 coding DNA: TGTGCCAGCAGTCCCCCGAGGCCCGGGGAGCTGTTTTTT.

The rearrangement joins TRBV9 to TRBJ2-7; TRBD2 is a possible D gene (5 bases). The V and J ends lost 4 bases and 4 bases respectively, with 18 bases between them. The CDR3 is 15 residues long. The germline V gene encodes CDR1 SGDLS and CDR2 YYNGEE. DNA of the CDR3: TGTGCCAGCAGCCCAGGATCCGCGGGTGAATACGAGCAGTACTTC. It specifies CASSPGSAGEYEQYF.

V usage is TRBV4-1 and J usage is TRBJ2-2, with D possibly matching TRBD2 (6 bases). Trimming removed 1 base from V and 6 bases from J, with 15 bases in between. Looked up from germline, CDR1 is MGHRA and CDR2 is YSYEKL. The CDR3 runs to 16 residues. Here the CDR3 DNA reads TGCGCCAGCAGCCAAGTAACTGCGGGATTCCCCGGGGAGCTGTTTTTT. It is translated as CASSQVTAGFPGELFF.

CDR3 residues: CSASRSRTDTQYF. The CDR3 DNA reads as TGCAGTGCTAGCAGGAGCCGCACAGATACGCAGTATTTT. This chain links TRBV20-1 with TRBJ2-3; D is uncertain. The CDR3 covers 13 residues. The germline gives CDR1 DFQATT, CDR2 SNEGSKA (reference sequence). V gave up 3 bases and J gave up 1 base, with 8 bases separating them.

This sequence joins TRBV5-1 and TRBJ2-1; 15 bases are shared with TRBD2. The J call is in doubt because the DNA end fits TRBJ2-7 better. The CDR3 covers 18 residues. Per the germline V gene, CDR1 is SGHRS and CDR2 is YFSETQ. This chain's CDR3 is CASSLWTSGRVVDNEQYF. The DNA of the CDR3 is TGCGCCAGCAGCTTGTGGACTAGCGGGAGGGTAGTTGACAATGAGCAGTACTTC.

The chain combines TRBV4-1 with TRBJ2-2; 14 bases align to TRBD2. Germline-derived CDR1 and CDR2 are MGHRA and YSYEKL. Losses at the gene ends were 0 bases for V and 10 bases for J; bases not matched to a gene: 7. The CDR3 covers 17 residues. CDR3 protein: CASSQDETSGREEELFF. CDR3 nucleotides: TGCGCCAGCAGCCAAGATGAGACTAGCGGGAGGGAGGAGGAGCTGTTTTTT.

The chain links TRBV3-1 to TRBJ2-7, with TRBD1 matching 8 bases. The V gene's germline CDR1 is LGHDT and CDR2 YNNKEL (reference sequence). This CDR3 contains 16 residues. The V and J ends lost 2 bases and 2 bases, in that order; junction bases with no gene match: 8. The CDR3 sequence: CASSQRSGTGTYEQYF. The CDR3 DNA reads TGTGCCAGCAGCCAAAGATCCGGGACAGGAACCTACGAGCAGTACTTC.

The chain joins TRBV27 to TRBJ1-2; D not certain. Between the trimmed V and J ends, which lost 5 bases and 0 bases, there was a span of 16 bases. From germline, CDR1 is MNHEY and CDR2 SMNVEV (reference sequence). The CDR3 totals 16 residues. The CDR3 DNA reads TGTGCCAGCAGTACCGGGCCTCTACAAGCTAACTATGGCTACACCTTC. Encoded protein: CASSTGPLQANYGYTF.

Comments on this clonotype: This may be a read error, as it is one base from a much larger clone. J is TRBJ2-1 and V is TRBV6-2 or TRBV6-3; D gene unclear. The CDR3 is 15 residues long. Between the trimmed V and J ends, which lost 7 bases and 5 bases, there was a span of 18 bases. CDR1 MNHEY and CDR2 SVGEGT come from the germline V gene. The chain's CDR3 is CASMGPQVPHNEQFF. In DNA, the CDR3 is TGTGCCAGCATGGGCCCTCAGGTACCTCACAATGAGCAGTTCTTC.

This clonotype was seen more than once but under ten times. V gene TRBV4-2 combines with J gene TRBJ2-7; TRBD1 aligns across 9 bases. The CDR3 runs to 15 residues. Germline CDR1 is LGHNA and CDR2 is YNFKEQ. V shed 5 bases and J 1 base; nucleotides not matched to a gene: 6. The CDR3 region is CASSGSGTGSYEQYF. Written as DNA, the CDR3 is TGTGCCAGCAGCGGTTCCGGGACAGGGTCCTACGAGCAGTACTTC.

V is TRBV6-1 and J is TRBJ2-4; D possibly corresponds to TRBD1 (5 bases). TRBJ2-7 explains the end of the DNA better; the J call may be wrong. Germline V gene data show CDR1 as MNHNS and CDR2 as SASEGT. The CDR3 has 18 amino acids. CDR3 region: CASSEAPLTGRSPYEQYF. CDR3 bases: TGTGCCAGCAGTGAAGCCCCTCTAACAGGTAGATCTCCCTACGAGCAGTACTTC.

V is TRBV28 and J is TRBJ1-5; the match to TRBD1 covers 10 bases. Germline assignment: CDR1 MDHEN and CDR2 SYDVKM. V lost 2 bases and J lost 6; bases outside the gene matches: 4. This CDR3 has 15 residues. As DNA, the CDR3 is TGTGCCAGCAGTTTAGGGACAGGGGTCCGTCAGCCCCAGCATTTT. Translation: CASSLGTGVRQPQHF.

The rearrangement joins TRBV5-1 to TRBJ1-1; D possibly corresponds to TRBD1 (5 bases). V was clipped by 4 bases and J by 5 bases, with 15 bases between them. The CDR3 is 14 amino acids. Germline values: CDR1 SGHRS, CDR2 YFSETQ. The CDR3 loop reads CASSPGSGLTEAFF. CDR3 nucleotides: TGCGCCAGCAGCCCAGGTTCAGGGTTGACTGAAGCTTTCTTT.

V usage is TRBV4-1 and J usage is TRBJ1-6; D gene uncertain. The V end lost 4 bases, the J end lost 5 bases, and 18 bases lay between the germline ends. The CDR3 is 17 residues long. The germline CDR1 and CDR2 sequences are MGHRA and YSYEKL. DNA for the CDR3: TGCGCCAGCAGCCTTAGCAGAGGCAATGGGGATAATTCACCCCTCCACTTT. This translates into CASSLSRGNGDNSPLHF.

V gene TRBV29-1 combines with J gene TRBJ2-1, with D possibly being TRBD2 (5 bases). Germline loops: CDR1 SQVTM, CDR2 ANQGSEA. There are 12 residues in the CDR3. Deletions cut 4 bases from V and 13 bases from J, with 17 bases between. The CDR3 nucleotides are TGCAGCGTTGTCGGGGTCGGAGAGACCCAGTTCTTC. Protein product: CSVVGVGETQFF.

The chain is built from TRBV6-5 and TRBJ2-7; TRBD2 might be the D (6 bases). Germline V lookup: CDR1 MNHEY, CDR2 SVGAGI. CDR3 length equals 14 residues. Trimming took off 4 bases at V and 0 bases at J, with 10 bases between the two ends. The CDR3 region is CASSWRVASYEQYF. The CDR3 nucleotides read TGTGCCAGCAGTTGGAGGGTGGCCTCCTACGAGCAGTACTTC.

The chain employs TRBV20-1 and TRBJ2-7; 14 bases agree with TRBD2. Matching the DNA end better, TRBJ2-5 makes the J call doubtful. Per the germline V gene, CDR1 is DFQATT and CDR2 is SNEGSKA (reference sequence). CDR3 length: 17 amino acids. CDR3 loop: CSARGGTSGSASETQYF. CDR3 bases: TGCAGTGCTAGAGGGGGGACTAGCGGGAGTGCGAGCGAGACCCAGTACTTC.

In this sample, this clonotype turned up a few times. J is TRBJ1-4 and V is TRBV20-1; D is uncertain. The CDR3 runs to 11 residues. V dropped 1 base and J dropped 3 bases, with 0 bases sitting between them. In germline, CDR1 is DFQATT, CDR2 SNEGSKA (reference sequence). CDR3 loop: CSARANEKLFF. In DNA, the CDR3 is TGCAGTGCTAGAGCTAATGAAAAACTGTTTTTT.